Reported below is one T cell receptor beta chain. The antigen is undetermined. The sample originates from a study of beta chain features in type 1 diabetes. All of the isolated RNA was reverse transcribed, so expressed TCRB transcripts were sequenced. Clones were sequenced by immunoSEQ multiplex PCR, and TCRdb holds only the in-frame ones, with some missing. The repertoire has about 360,000 clones, 10% to 15% of them found once; the top ten carry approximately 0.015%. Germline CDR1 reads LGHNA; CDR2 reads YNFKEQ. The CDR3 is 15 residues long. J gave up 1 base and V 3 bases, and 4 bases lay outside the gene matches. Sorted populations all exceeded 98% purity. The study, taken as a whole, reports: Insertions were fewer and deletions more numerous at VDJ junctions in type 1 diabetes patients. Patients with Type 1 diabetes showed moderately but significantly shorter TCRB CDR3s in all four CD4+ subsets.

The sequenced sample consisted of naive CD4+ T cells from blood. This clonotype was obtained from a man aged 18 to 30 in good health. The chain joins TRBV4-2 to TRBJ1-1; 8 nucleotides align to TRBD1. Here the CDR3 DNA reads TGTGCCAGCAGCCAGTGGACAGGGACGAACACTGAAGCTTTCTTT. Its protein is CASSQWTGTNTEAFF.